This TCR beta chain originates from a study of blood T cells in healthy people across ages. Notes on the study in general: The fall in TCR beta diversity per million T cells was roughly linear with age. Donors of long life had a larger count of naive CD4+ cells and greater diversity than aged donors.

A second PCR, run for 7 to 11 cycles, used a sample-barcoded 5' primer plus a J-beta primer mix. TCRdb re-called the 5' RACE reads with MiXCR, one entry per CDR3 protein. Of approximately 1.5 million distinct CDR3 sequences listed, around 40% are singletons. On this clonotype itself: Its antigen remains unknown.

Germline lookup yields CDR1 SGHTA and CDR2 FQGNSA. There are 17 residues in the CDR3. The source of this sequence is a woman between 18 and 30 years old in good health. The sample taken for sequencing was blood. V and J are TRBV7-2 and TRBJ2-7; D may be TRBD1 or TRBD2 (5 bases each). The closer fit of TRBJ2-5 to the DNA end suggests the J call may be wrong. Here the CDR3 reads CASSLNGEGRISETQYF. For the CDR3, the DNA is TGTGCCAGCAGCCTAAATGGAGAGGGGCGAATTTCAGAGACCCAGTACTTC.